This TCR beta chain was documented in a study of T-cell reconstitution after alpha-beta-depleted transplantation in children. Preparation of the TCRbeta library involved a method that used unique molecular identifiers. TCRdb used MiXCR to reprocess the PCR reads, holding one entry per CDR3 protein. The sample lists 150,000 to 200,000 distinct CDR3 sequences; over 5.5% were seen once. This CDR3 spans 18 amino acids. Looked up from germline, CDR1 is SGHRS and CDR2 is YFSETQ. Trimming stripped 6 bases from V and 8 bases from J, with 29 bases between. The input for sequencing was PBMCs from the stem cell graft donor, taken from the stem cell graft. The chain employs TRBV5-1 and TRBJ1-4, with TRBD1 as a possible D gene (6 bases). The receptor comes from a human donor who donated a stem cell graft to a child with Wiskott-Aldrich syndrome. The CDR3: CASTSTTGVFPAVEKLFF. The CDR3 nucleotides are TGCGCCAGCACCTCGACGACAGGTGTTTTCCCGGCCGTCGAAAAACTGTTTTTT.